The next 26 T cell receptor beta chains were all read from a single sample in a study of cytomegalovirus exposure and HLA in healthy donors. PCR amplification relied on 60 Vbeta primers (plus 13 Jbeta primers). The assay was immunoSEQ multiplex PCR, and TCRdb's table has in-frame clones only and misses some. The data contain 100,000 or so clones, 74% of them seen just once; the ten biggest clones take up about 2.6%. What was sequenced was PBMCs. These receptors came from a man aged 45-60 years in good health and CMV-seropositive.

The rearrangement links TRBV21-1 to TRBJ2-7; the D call of TRBD2 is as the table states it, not checked on the DNA. TRBV21-1 has pseudogene status. This CDR3 has 9 residues. Here the CDR3 reads CARYYEQYF. Here the CDR3 DNA reads TGTGCCAGGTACTACGAGCAGTACTTC.

This CDR3 is CASSDLTGTSNTEAFF. CDR3 in DNA: TGTGCCAGCAGTGACCTTACCGGGACATCCAACACTGAAGCTTTCTTT. The chain carries TRBV6-1 and TRBJ1-1; possible D gene TRBD1, 6 bases. Trimming took 3 bases from V and 2 from J, leaving 16 bases between them. Germline V gene lookup returns CDR1 MNHNS and CDR2 SASEGT. CDR3 size: 16 residues.

This clone was detected a few times. This chain uses TRBV6-1 with TRBJ1-2; unclear D gene. Trimming left V 4 bases short and J 7 bases short, with 13 bases between. Germline assignment: CDR1 MNHNS and CDR2 SASEGT. CDR3 length equals 13 residues. CDR3 amino acids: CASSVAPSSGYTF. The CDR3 coding sequence is TGTGCCAGCAGTGTTGCCCCATCGAGTGGCTACACCTTC.

This chain links TRBV21-1 with TRBJ2-5; the tabulated D call, TRBD1, remains unverified against the DNA. TRBV21-1 is noted as a pseudogene. The CDR3 contains 16 residues. This CDR3 reads CASSKRFGQTQETQYF. The DNA of the CDR3 is TGTGCCAGCAGCAAACGGTTCGGACAGACCCAAGAGACCCAGTACTTC.

The chain couples TRBV7-9 to TRBJ2-1, with TRBD1 as a possible D gene (5 bases). Germline assignment: CDR1 SEHNR and CDR2 FQNEAQ (reference sequence). Trimming cost V 3 bases and J 4 bases, with 13 bases left between them. The CDR3 contains 15 residues. CDR3 amino acids: CASSFFRGQYNEQFF. The CDR3 DNA reads as TGTGCCAGCAGCTTTTTTAGGGGTCAATACAATGAGCAGTTCTTC.

This clone is judged medium-sized. The chain uses TRBV5-1 and TRBJ2-3; TRBD2 aligns across 16 bases. After removal of 3 bases from V and 4 bases from J, the junction contained 2 bases not matched to a gene. The V gene's germline CDR1 is SGHRS and CDR2 YFSETQ. The length of the CDR3 is 16 residues. The CDR3 region has the DNA TGCGCCAGCAGCTCGGGACTAGCGGGAGGGCCAGATACGCAGTATTTT. This gives the protein CASSSGLAGGPDTQYF.

On this clone: The junction and the germline gene differ at one end; a read error may be behind it. J is TRBJ2-3 and V is TRBV5-8; TRBD1 matches at 7 bases. The germline gives CDR1 SGHTS, CDR2 YDEGEE. This CDR3 is built from 15 residues. CDR3 in amino acids: CASSSTGSYTDTQCF. CDR3 nucleotide sequence: TGTGCCAGCAGCTCGACAGGGTCTTACACAGATACGCAGTGTTTT.

J is TRBJ2-5 and V is TRBV29-1; no reliable D call. This CDR3 is 11 amino acids long. V shed 1 base and J shed 7 bases, with 7 bases lying between them. Germline CDR1 and CDR2: SQVTM and ANQGSEA. The CDR3 is CSVEVRGTQYF. The DNA for the CDR3 is TGCAGCGTTGAAGTTAGAGGGACCCAGTACTTC.

CDR3 amino acids: CASSPRPLAGDYNEQFF. For the CDR3, the DNA is TGCGCCAGCAGCCCCCGGCCCCTAGCGGGCGACTACAATGAGCAGTTCTTC. The V call is TRBV5-1, the J call TRBJ2-1, with 8 bases identical to TRBD2. V shed 4 bases and J 3 bases; nucleotides not matched to a gene: 12. The CDR3 spans 17 residues. Germline CDR1 and CDR2: SGHRS and YFSETQ. The whole variable domain, remainder taken from reference TRBV5-1 and TRBJ2-1, is KAGVTQTPRYLIKTRGQQVTLSCSPISGHRSVSWYQQTPGQGLQFLFEYFSETQRNKGNFPGRFSGRQFSNSRSEMNVSTLELGDSALYLCASSPRPLAGDYNEQFFGPGTRLTVL.

The chain links TRBV9 to TRBJ2-1; D possibly corresponds to TRBD1 (6 bases). The CDR3 length is 14 residues. Germline V gene data show CDR1 as SGDLS and CDR2 as YYNGEE. V lost 4 bases to trimming and J lost 2 bases, with 10 bases between them. The CDR3 DNA follows: TGTGCCAGCAGCACAGGGAGTACCTACAATGAGCAGTTCTTC. Residues: CASSTGSTYNEQFF.

The chain has TRBV19 and TRBJ1-1, with D tentatively TRBD1 (6 bases). Trimming stripped 4 bases from V and 1 base from J, with 10 bases between. Germline CDR1 reads LNHDA; CDR2 reads SQIVND (reference sequence). The CDR3 totals 14 residues. CDR3 coding DNA: TGTGCCAGTAGTAGAGGGACACCGAACACTGAAGCTTTCTTT. It translates to CASSRGTPNTEAFF. Full variable domain (missing parts from reference TRBV19 and TRBJ1-1): DGGITQSPKYLFRKEGQNVTLSCEQNLNHDAMYWYRQDPGQGLRLIYYSQIVNDFQKGDIAEGYSVSREKKESFPLTVTSAQKNPTAFYLCASSRGTPNTEAFFGQGTRLTVV.

This chain links TRBV2 with TRBJ2-5; 8 bases are a match to TRBD2. CDR1 SNHLY and CDR2 FYNNEI come from the germline V gene. V shed 4 bases, J shed 3 bases, and the junction held 7 bases outside the gene matches. This CDR3 region has 15 residues. The CDR3 region has the DNA TGTGCCAGCAGTGCGAATCGGGGGGGGGAAGAGACCCAGTACTTC. Its translation is CASSANRGGEETQYF.

This rearrangement joins TRBV5-1 to TRBJ1-2; no clear D gene. V lost 0 bases and J lost 2, with 5 bases in between. The CDR3 spans 13 residues. CDR1 is SGHRS and CDR2 is YFSETQ in the germline V gene. Here the CDR3 reads CASSLEENYGYTF. Written as DNA, the CDR3 is TGCGCCAGCAGCTTGGAGGAGAACTATGGCTACACCTTC.

Concerning this clone: One end of the junction fails to match germline, which may point to a read error. Other DNA sequences of this sample code for an identical CDR3. This chain joins TRBV11-2 and TRBJ1-1; 8 bases agree with TRBD1. From germline, CDR1 is SGHAT and CDR2 FQNNGV. This CDR3 has 14 amino acids. The CDR3 reads CASSLEWEGQEAFF. Here the CDR3 DNA reads TGTGCCAGCAGCTTAGAGTGGGAGGGACAGGAGGCTTTTTTT.

This clone appeared once. The chain couples TRBV19 to TRBJ2-5, with TRBD2 identical over 11 bases. Germline CDR1 is LNHDA and CDR2 is SQIVND (reference sequence). The CDR3 spans 19 residues. Losses at the gene ends were 5 bases for V and 2 bases for J; bases not matched to a gene: 16. CDR3 coding DNA: TGTGCCAGTAGTTCCGCCGGAGCTAGCGGGGGGCCGACACAAGAGACCCAGTACTTC. It encodes CASSSAGASGGPTQETQYF.

This chain joins TRBV5-1 and TRBJ2-5, with 8 nucleotides matching TRBD1. CDR1 and CDR2 (germline): SGHRS, YFSETQ. V shed 4 bases, J shed 11 bases, and the junction held 10 bases outside the gene matches. This CDR3 region has 13 residues. The CDR3 DNA is TGCGCCAGCAGCCGGGACAGGACGGGGGAGCAGTACTTC. Its translation is CASSRDRTGEQYF.

The gene calls are TRBV29-1 and TRBJ2-1; 11 bases are a match to TRBD2. The CDR3 extends over 16 amino acids. CDR1 and CDR2 (germline): SQVTM, ANQGSEA. V was pared by 3 bases and J by 3 bases, with 7 bases of the junction left unmatched. The CDR3 loop reads CSVDGSSGRVYNEQFF. CDR3 bases: TGCAGCGTTGACGGTAGTAGCGGGAGGGTCTACAATGAGCAGTTCTTC.

The rearrangement links TRBV7-3 to TRBJ1-2; TRBD1 aligns across 7 bases. Germline CDR1 and CDR2: SGHTA and FQGTGA. The CDR3 covers 14 residues. Germline trimming cut 1 base from V and 7 bases from J; bases unmatched to any gene: 6. CDR3 protein: CASSLKRQGTGYTF. The CDR3 DNA reads as TGTGCCAGCAGCTTAAAGAGACAGGGAACTGGCTACACCTTC.

This clone was seen a few times. The gene calls are TRBV6-6 and TRBJ2-3, with D maybe TRBD2 (6 bases). Deletions cut 4 bases from V and 6 bases from J, with 8 bases between. CDR1 is MNHNY, CDR2 SVGAGI, per germline (reference sequence). This CDR3 has 12 residues. In DNA form, the CDR3 reads TGTGCCAGCAGTTCCAGCGGGGATACGCAGTATTTT. The encoded protein is CASSSSGDTQYF.

The chain links TRBV5-4 to TRBJ1-4, with D possibly TRBD1 on 5 matching bases. CDR3 length equals 15 residues. In germline, CDR1 is SGHNT, CDR2 YYREEE (reference sequence). V was trimmed by 0 bases and J by 2 bases, leaving 8 bases between them. CDR3 amino acids: CASSLGGSTNEKLFF. Written as DNA, the CDR3 is TGTGCCAGCAGCTTGGGGGGCAGTACTAATGAAAAACTGTTTTTT. Full variable domain (outside the CDR3, taken from reference TRBV5-4 and TRBJ1-4): ETGVTQSPTHLIKTRGQQVTLRCSSQSGHNTVSWYQQALGQGPQFIFQYYREEENGRGNFPPRFSGLQFPNYSSELNVNALELDDSALYLCASSLGGSTNEKLFFGSGTQLSVL.

This sequence joins TRBV6-5 and TRBJ1-2; TRBD1 agrees at 11 bases. The CDR3 is made up of 15 amino acids. V was pared by 5 bases and J by 2 bases, with 4 bases of the junction left unmatched. Germline lookup yields CDR1 MNHEY and CDR2 SVGAGI. DNA of the CDR3: TGTGCCAGCAGTAGGACAGGGGGCGCCAACTATGGCTACACCTTC. Its translation: CASSRTGGANYGYTF.

The CDR3 is CATSRPEYRGLGYGYTF. The CDR3 DNA reads as TGTGCCACCAGCAGACCCGAATACAGGGGGCTAGGCTATGGCTACACCTTC. The chain recombines TRBV15 with TRBJ1-2, with 9 nucleotides matching TRBD1. Germline lookup yields CDR1 LNHNV and CDR2 YYDKDF (reference sequence). The V gene end was trimmed by 2 bases and the J gene end by 4 bases; junction bases not matched to a gene: 11. The CDR3 runs to 17 residues.

As for this clone: One end of the junction fails to match germline, which may point to a read error. The rearrangement links TRBV2 to TRBJ2-1, with D perhaps matching TRBD2 (5 bases). This CDR3 contains 16 residues. Germline CDR1 reads SNHLY; CDR2 reads FYNNEI. The CDR3, as DNA: TGTGCCAGCATTGAACCCACACTTACAAGACCACCCCGGGGGTTCTTC. It encodes CASIEPTLTRPPRGFF.

V is TRBV4-1 and J is TRBJ1-1; D is undetermined. This CDR3 is 14 amino acids long. Germline V CDR1 and CDR2: MGHRA, YSYEKL. V was trimmed by 0 bases and J by 9 bases, leaving 14 bases between them. The CDR3 protein is CASSQERGPFQAFF. Written as DNA, the CDR3 is TGCGCCAGCAGCCAAGAACGCGGGCCCTTCCAAGCTTTCTTT.

This clone came up a few times. The rearrangement links TRBV5-1 to TRBJ1-3; 8 bases line up with TRBD1. The CDR3 extends over 12 amino acids. With 4 bases clipped from V and 8 bases from J, the junction kept 2 bases outside the gene matches. Germline CDR1 SGHRS, CDR2 YFSETQ. DNA of the CDR3: TGCGCCAGCAGCCCGACAGGGGACACCATATATTTT. Its translation is CASSPTGDTIYF. Supplemented by reference TRBV5-1 and TRBJ1-3, the full variable domain reads KAGVTQTPRYLIKTRGQQVTLSCSPISGHRSVSWYQQTPGQGLQFLFEYFSETQRNKGNFPGRFSGRQFSNSRSEMNVSTLELGDSALYLCASSPTGDTIYFGEGSWLTVV.

A few counts support this clone. This sequence joins TRBV4-2 and TRBJ1-3; TRBD1 aligns across 10 bases. V was pared by 0 bases and J by 5 bases, with 7 bases of the junction left unmatched. In germline, CDR1 is LGHNA, CDR2 YNFKEQ. The CDR3 totals 17 residues. CDR3 DNA: TGTGCCAGCAGCCAAGACCCTCGGACAGGGGGAAGAAACACCATATATTTT. Translation: CASSQDPRTGGRNTIYF.